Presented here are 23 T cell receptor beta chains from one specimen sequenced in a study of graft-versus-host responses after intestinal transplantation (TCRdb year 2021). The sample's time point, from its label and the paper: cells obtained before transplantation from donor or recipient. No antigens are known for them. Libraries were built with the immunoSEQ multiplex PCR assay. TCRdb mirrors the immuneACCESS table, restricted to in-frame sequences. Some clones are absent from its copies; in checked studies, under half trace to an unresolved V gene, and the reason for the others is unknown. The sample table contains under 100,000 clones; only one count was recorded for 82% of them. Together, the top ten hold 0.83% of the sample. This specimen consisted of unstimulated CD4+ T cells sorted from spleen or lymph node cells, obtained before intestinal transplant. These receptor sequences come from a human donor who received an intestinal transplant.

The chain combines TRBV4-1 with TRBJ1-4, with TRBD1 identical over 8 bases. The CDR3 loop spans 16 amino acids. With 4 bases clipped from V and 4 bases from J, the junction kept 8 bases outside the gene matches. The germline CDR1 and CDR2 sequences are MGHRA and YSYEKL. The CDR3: CASSRPTGGDNEKLFF. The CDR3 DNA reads TGCGCCAGCAGCCGCCCTACAGGGGGGGATAATGAAAAACTGTTTTTT.

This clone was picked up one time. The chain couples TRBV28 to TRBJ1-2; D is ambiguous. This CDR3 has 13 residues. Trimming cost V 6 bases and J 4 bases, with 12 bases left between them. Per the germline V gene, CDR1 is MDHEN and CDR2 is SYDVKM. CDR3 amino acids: CASRPGLIYGYTF. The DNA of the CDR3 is TGTGCCAGCAGGCCCGGACTGATCTATGGCTACACCTTC.

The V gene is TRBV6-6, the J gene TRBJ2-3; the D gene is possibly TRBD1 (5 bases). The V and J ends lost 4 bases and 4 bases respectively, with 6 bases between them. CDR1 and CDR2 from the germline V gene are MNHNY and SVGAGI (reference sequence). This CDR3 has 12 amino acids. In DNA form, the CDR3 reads TGTGCCAGCAGTTTACAGGCAGATACGCAGTATTTT. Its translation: CASSLQADTQYF.

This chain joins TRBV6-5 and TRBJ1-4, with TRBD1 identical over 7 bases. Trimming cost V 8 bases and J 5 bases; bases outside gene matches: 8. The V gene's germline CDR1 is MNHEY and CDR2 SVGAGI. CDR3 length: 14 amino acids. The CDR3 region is CASRDSGSNEKLFF. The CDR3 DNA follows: TGTGCCAGCCGGGACAGTGGTTCGAATGAAAAACTGTTTTTT.

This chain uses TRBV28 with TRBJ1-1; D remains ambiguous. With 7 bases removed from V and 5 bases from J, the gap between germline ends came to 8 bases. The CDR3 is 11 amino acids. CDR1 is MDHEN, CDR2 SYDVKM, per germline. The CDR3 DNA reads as TGTGCCAGCAATCGCCTAACTGAAGCTTTCTTT. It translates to CASNRLTEAFF.

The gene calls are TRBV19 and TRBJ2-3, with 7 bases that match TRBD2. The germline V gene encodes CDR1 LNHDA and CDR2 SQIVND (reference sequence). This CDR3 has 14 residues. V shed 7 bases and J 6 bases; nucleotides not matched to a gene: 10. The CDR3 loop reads CASKHLSGSDTQYF. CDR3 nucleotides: TGTGCCAGTAAACACCTTAGCGGGTCGGATACGCAGTATTTT.

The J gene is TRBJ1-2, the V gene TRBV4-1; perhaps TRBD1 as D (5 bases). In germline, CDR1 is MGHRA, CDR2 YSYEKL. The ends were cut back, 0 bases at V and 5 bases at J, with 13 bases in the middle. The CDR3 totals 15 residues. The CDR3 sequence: CASSQDRWGTYGYTF. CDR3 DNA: TGCGCCAGCAGCCAAGATAGGTGGGGGACTTATGGCTACACCTTC.

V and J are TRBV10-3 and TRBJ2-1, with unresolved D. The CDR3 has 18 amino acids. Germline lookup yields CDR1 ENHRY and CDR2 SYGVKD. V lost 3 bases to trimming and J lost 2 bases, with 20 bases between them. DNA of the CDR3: TGTGCCATCAGTGACTCACTCCTCGATGGCGGAACCTACAATGAGCAGTTCTTC. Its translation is CAISDSLLDGGTYNEQFF.

The CDR3 DNA reads as TGTGCCAGTAGTATTGGCGGGACAGTGCATCAAGAGACCCAGTACTTC. It is translated as CASSIGGTVHQETQYF. The chain is built from TRBV19 and TRBJ2-5, with TRBD1 as a possible D gene (7 bases). The CDR3 is made up of 16 amino acids. V dropped 3 bases and J dropped 2 bases, with 16 bases sitting between them. The germline V gene encodes CDR1 LNHDA and CDR2 SQIVND (reference sequence). The whole variable domain, filled in from reference TRBV19 and TRBJ2-5, reads DGGITQSPKYLFRKEGQNVTLSCEQNLNHDAMYWYRQDPGQGLRLIYYSQIVNDFQKGDIAEGYSVSREKKESFPLTVTSAQKNPTAFYLCASSIGGTVHQETQYFGPGTRLLVL.

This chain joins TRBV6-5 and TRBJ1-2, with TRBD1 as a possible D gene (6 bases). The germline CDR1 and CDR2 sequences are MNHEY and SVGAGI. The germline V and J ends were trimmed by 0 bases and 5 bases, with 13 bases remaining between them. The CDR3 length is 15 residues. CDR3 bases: TGTGCCAGCAGTTACTCGCGGACCGGACAGTATGGCTACACCTTC. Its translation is CASSYSRTGQYGYTF.

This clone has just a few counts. CDR3 residues: CASSDSGTANYGYTF. The CDR3 DNA reads TGTGCCAGCAGCGATTCCGGGACAGCTAACTATGGCTACACCTTC. V usage is TRBV5-6 and J usage is TRBJ1-2; 7 bases align to TRBD1. The CDR3 extends over 15 amino acids. CDR1 is SGHDT and CDR2 is YYEEEE in the germline V gene. V dropped 4 bases and J dropped 0; count of bases not matched to a gene: 6.

The CDR3 protein is CASSTGSSGANVLTF. DNA of the CDR3: TGCGCCAGCAGCACAGGGAGCTCTGGGGCCAACGTCCTGACTTTC. V is TRBV5-1 and J is TRBJ2-6, with D possibly being TRBD1 (6 bases). The CDR3 is made up of 15 amino acids. V lost 4 bases and J lost 0, with 8 bases in between. CDR1 is SGHRS, CDR2 YFSETQ, per germline.

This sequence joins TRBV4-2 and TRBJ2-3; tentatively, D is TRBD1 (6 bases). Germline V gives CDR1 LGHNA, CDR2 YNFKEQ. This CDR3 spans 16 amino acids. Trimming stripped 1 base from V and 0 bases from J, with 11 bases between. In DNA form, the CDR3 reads TGTGCCAGCAGCCAAGCTTTGGGGGCCAGCACAGATACGCAGTATTTT. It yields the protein CASSQALGASTDTQYF.

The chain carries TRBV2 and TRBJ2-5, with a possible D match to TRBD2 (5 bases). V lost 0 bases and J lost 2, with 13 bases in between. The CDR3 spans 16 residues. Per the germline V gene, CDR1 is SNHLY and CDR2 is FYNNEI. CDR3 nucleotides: TGTGCCAGCAGTGAAGCTTGGCCAGCGGTACAAGAGACCCAGTACTTC. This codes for CASSEAWPAVQETQYF.

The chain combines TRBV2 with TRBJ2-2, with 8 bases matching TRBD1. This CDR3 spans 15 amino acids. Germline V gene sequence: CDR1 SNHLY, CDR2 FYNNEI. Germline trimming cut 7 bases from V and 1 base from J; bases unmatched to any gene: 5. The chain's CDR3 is CASNPGQGNTGELFF. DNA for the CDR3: TGTGCCAGCAATCCTGGACAGGGGAACACCGGGGAGCTGTTTTTT.

The chain's CDR3 is CASGTFSYNEQFF. The CDR3 DNA reads TGTGCCAGTGGGACTTTCTCCTACAATGAGCAGTTCTTC. V gene TRBV28 combines with J gene TRBJ2-1, with a tentative D call TRBD2 (6 bases). The CDR3 has 13 residues. Germline CDR1 reads MDHEN; CDR2 reads SYDVKM. V was trimmed by 9 bases and J by 0 bases, leaving 9 bases between them.

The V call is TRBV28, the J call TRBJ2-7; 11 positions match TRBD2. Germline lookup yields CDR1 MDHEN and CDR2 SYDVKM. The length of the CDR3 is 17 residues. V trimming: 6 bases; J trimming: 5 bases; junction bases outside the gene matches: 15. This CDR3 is CASSHSGLAAPGHEQYF. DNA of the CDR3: TGTGCCAGCAGCCACTCGGGACTAGCGGCCCCAGGGCACGAGCAGTACTTC.

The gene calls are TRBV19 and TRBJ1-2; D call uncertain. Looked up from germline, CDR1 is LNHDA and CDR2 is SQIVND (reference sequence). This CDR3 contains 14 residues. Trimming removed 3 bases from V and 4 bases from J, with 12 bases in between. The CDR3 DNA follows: TGTGCCAGTAGTATTACCAGGTCAGCCTATGGCTACACCTTC. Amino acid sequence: CASSITRSAYGYTF.

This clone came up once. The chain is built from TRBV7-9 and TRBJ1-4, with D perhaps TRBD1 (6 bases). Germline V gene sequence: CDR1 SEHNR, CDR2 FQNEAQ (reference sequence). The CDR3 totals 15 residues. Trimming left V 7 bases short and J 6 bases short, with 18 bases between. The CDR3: CASTPMGGADEKLFF. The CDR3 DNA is TGTGCCAGCACCCCCATGGGGGGGGCTGATGAAAAACTGTTTTTT.

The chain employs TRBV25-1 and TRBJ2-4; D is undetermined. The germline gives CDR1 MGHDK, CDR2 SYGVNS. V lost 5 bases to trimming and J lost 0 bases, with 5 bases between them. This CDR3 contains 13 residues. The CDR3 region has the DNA TGTGCCAGCAGTTTATTAGCCAAAAACATTCAGTACTTC. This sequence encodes CASSLLAKNIQYF.

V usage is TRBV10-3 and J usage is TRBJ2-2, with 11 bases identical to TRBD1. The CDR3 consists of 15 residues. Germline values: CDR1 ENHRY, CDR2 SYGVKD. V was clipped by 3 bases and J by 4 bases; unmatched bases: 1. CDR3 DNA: TGTGCCATCAGTGAAGGGACAGGGGGCACCGGGGAGCTGTTTTTT. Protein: CAISEGTGGTGELFF.

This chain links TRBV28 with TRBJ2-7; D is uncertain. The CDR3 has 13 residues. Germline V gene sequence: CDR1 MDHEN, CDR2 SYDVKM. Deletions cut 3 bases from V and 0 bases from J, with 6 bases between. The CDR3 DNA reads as TGTGCCAGCAGTTTGGCAAGCTCCTACGAGCAGTACTTC. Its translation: CASSLASSYEQYF. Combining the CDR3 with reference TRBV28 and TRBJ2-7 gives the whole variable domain DVKVTQSSRYLVKRTGEKVFLECVQDMDHENMFWYRQDPGLGLRLIYFSYDVKMKEKGDIPEGYSVSREKKERFSLILESASTNQTSMYLCASSLASSYEQYFGPGTRLTVT.

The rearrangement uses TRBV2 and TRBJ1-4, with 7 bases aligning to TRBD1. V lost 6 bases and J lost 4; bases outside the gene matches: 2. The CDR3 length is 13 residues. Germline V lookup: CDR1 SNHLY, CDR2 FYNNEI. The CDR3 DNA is TGTGCCAGCAGCCGGGACAGTAATGAAAAACTGTTTTTT. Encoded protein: CASSRDSNEKLFF.